These T cell receptor beta chains were read from a single sample in a study of shared clonotypes between healthy human individuals. Only in-frame clones appear in the TCRdb table, and some are missing; sequencing was by immunoSEQ multiplex PCR. Of approximately 2.1 million clones in the sample, approximately 93% are singletons; the top ten hold about 0.39%. The sample taken for sequencing was naive CD4+ T cells from PBMCs. Receptors were obtained from a man aged 18 to 30 in good health. Some clones in this sample may be carry-over from other donors' samples. Each CDR3 is given without its conserved first and last residue.

>TRBJ1-1|10|TRBV30
AWSAGDTEAF
>TRBJ2-1|13|TRBV28
ASSSLLSSYNEQF
>TRBJ1-5|12|TRBV27
ASSAGIWNQPQH
>TRBJ1-1|15|TRBV2
ASRPGTGGLVVFEAF
>TRBJ2-5|12|TRBV28
ASSLGGPGETQY
>TRBJ1-1|11|TRBV7-2
ASSLYGNTEAF
>TRBJ2-6|15|TRBV5-1
ASSLSGLSSGANVLT
>TRBJ2-1|17|TRBV5-5
ASSLVGTSGSGSYNEQF
>TRBJ1-1|13|TRBV5-1
ASSGGTAMNTEAF
>TRBJ1-4|13|TRBV18
ASSPNLPGTEKLF
>TRBJ2-1|12|TRBV27
ASRLAVPYNEQF
>TRBJ1-2|13|TRBV4-3
ASSQSPDRNDRYT
>TRBJ1-4|12|TRBV25-1
ASRKTGSDEKLF
>TRBJ2-7|11|TRBV28
ASRTNRGYEQY
>TRBJ1-2|11|TRBV5-4
ASSLGANYGYT
>TRBJ2-5|12|TRBV6-5
ASSPLRGRETQY
>TRBJ2-2|14|TRBV11-3
ASSLTQAGGTGELF
>TRBJ1-2|17|TRBV18
ASSPRIGGQGMGNYGYT
>TRBJ2-7|8|TRBV20-1
SASRDYRY
>TRBJ2-5|15|TRBV2
ASSEAGGLAGEETQY
>TRBJ2-2|14|TRBV6-5
ASSYSVVSNTGELF
>TRBJ2-7|13|TRBV19
ASSIAGRPAYEQY
>TRBJ2-3|12|TRBV7-2
ASSSGGSTDTQY
>TRBJ2-1|11|TRBV14
ASSRGARTWQF
>TRBJ2-5|12|TRBV11-2
ASSLGGPFQPQY
>TRBJ1-3|14|TRBV7-9
ASSPRTGANGNTIY
>TRBJ2-1|12|TRBV5-4
ASSLGQVINEQF
>TRBJ1-2|10|TRBV5-1
ASSLTGYGYT
>TRBJ2-3|12|TRBV28
ASIGAGRTDTQY
>TRBJ1-5|12|TRBV28
ASSLPQGHQPQH
>TRBJ1-2|12|TRBV6-5
ASTNGGSNYGYT
>TRBJ2-3|9|TRBV2
ASGAGDTQY
>TRBJ2-2|13|TRBV19
ASRVGRVNTGELF
>TRBJ2-7|14|TRBV5-4
ASSSGKQGNSYEQY
>TRBJ1-2|9|TRBV7-2
ASSLAFAYT
>TRBJ2-1|11|TRBV11-3
ASSRRPDNEQF
>TRBJ1-4|11|TRBV5-1
ASSLRGDEKLF
>TRBJ1-2|12|TRBV18
ASSPGQDPYGYT
>TRBJ2-1|9|TRBV29-1
SVGLYNEQF
>TRBJ2-7|13|TRBV28
ASSSPDRGRREQY
>TRBJ2-7|11|TRBV6-5
ASSYGQGSGQY
>TRBJ1-3|13|TRBV2
ASSGVRTGMDTIY
>TRBJ2-1|12|TRBV27
ASNPQPLYNEQF
>TRBJ1-5|13|TRBV7-9
ASSLGGQDNQPQH
>TRBJ2-5|13|TRBV7-9
ASSLWTGTQETQY
>TRBJ2-2|16|TRBV6-1
ASSEASSGSLSTGELF
>TRBJ2-7|16|TRBV4-1
ASSHPAALAGGSGEQY
>TRBJ1-1|11|TRBV6-4
ASSDSWDTEAF
>TRBJ2-1|14|TRBV10-2
ASSESWREGPREQF
>TRBJ1-5|10|TRBV6-1
ASQGTAQPQH